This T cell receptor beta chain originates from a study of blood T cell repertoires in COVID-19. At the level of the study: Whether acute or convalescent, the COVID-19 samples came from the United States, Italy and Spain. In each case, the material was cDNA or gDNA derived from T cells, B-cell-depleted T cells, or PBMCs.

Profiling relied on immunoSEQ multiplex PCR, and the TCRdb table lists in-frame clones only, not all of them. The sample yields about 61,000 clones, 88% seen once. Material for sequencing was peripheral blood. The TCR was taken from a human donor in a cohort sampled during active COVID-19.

CDR3 loop: CASSRDSQSTDTQYF. The CDR3 nucleotides are TGCGCCAGCAGCCGTGACAGCCAAAGCACAGATACGCAGTATTTT. This rearrangement joins TRBV4-3 to TRBJ2-3; maybe TRBD1 (5 bases). The CDR3 totals 15 residues. Trimming pared 4 bases from V and 0 bases from J, leaving 11 bases between. The germline CDR1 and CDR2 sequences are LGHNA and YSLEER.